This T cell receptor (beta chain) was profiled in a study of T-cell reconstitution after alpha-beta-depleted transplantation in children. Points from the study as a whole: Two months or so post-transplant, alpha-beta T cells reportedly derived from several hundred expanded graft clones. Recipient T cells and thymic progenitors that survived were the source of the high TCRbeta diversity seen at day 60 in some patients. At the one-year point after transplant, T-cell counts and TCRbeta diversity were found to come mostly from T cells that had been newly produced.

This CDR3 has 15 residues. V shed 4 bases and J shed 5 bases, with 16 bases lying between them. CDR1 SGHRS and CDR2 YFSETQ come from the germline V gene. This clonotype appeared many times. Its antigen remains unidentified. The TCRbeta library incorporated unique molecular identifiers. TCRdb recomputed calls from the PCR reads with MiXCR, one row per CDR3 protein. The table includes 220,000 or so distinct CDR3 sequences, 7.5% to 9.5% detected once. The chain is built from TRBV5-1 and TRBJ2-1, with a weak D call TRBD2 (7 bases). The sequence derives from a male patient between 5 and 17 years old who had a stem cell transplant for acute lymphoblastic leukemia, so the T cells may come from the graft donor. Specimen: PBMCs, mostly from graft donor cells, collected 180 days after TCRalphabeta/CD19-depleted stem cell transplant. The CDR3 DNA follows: TGCGCCAGCAGCCAAGGGGGGGGTGGCCACAATGAGCAGTTCTTC. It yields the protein CASSQGGGGHNEQFF.